The 13 T cell receptor beta chains reported below all come from one sample, sequenced in a study of CD8 T cells in Susac syndrome. cDNA came from approximately 0.5 to 1 ug RNA primed by random hexamers. TCRdb processed the immunoSEQ multiplex PCR reads anew with MiXCR; each CDR3 protein has one entry. The sample shows 100,000 to 150,000 distinct CDR3 sequences, approximately 96% of them seen only once. Sequenced sample: CD4+ T cells from PBMCs. The receptors here all came from a human donor with Susac syndrome.

This chain uses TRBV6-1 with TRBJ1-2; 7 bases match TRBD1. Trimming took 10 bases from V and 8 from J; bases not matched to a gene: 10. The length of the CDR3 is 12 residues. CDR1 MNHNS and CDR2 SASEGT come from the germline V gene. CDR3 in DNA: TGTGCCACGGGAAAAGACAGGGACGGCTACACCTTC. It specifies CATGKDRDGYTF.

The gene calls are TRBV9 and TRBJ1-1, with D unresolved. V lost 0 bases, J lost 5 bases, and 11 bases lay in between. The germline gives CDR1 SGDLS, CDR2 YYNGEE. CDR3 length: 14 residues. CDR3 sequence: CASSVALDLTEAFF. Written as DNA, the CDR3 is TGTGCCAGCAGCGTAGCACTGGACCTGACTGAAGCTTTCTTT.

The CDR3 is CSAFDDSYNEQFF. Here the CDR3 DNA reads TGCAGTGCCTTCGACGACTCCTACAATGAGCAGTTCTTC. The J gene is TRBJ2-1, the V gene TRBV20-1, with D uncertain. Germline CDR1 DFQATT, CDR2 SNEGSKA (reference sequence). Trimming left V 6 bases short and J 0 bases short, with 9 bases between. The CDR3 consists of 13 residues.

This rearrangement joins TRBV20-1 to TRBJ2-5, with 10 bases aligning to TRBD1. The V segment lost 5 bases and the J segment 3 bases; nucleotides outside the gene matches: 9. Germline CDR1 is DFQATT and CDR2 is SNEGSKA (reference sequence). The CDR3 spans 15 residues. CDR3 in DNA: TGCAGTGCTTGGGCCCCGGGACAGGGGAAAGAGACCCAGTACTTC. It translates to CSAWAPGQGKETQYF.

This clonotype showed up just a few times. The chain is built from TRBV7-2 and TRBJ1-5; D remains unclear. From germline, CDR1 is SGHTA and CDR2 FQGNSA. V lost 5 bases, J lost 3 bases, and 5 bases lay in between. This CDR3 region has 12 residues. The CDR3 nucleotides read TGTGCCAGCAGCCAGGCCAATCAGCCCCAGCATTTT. It encodes CASSQANQPQHF.

The chain couples TRBV7-2 to TRBJ1-4, with 9 nucleotides matching TRBD1. After removal of 5 bases from V and 3 bases from J, the junction contained 4 bases not matched to a gene. Germline-derived CDR1 and CDR2 are SGHTA and FQGNSA. This CDR3 comprises 15 residues. The chain's CDR3 is CASSPQGASNEKLFF. CDR3 bases: TGTGCCAGCAGCCCACAGGGGGCGTCTAATGAAAAACTGTTTTTT.

The chain combines TRBV5-1 with TRBJ2-5; 8 bases are shared with TRBD1. The V segment lost 4 bases and the J segment 1 base; nucleotides outside the gene matches: 6. The CDR3 runs to 15 residues. Germline V gives CDR1 SGHRS, CDR2 YFSETQ. For the CDR3, the DNA is TGCGCCAGCAGCCTAGATACAGGGGGCCAAGAGACCCAGTACTTC. As protein: CASSLDTGGQETQYF. Using reference TRBV5-1 and TRBJ2-5 for the parts outside the CDR3, the full variable domain is KAGVTQTPRYLIKTRGQQVTLSCSPISGHRSVSWYQQTPGQGLQFLFEYFSETQRNKGNFPGRFSGRQFSNSRSEMNVSTLELGDSALYLCASSLDTGGQETQYFGPGTRLLVL.

This rearrangement joins TRBV20-1 to TRBJ1-5; the D gene is possibly TRBD1 (6 bases). The CDR3 loop spans 12 amino acids. Trimming left V 6 bases short and J 4 bases short, with 10 bases between. The V gene's germline CDR1 is DFQATT and CDR2 SNEGSKA (reference sequence). For the CDR3, the DNA is TGCAGTGCCAAGGGGGAGAATCAGCCCCAGCATTTT. Protein: CSAKGENQPQHF.

The CDR3 bases are TGTGCCACCAGCAGATGGACAGGGGCCGGGGGAGATACGCAGTATTTT. Amino acid sequence: CATSRWTGAGGDTQYF. V usage is TRBV15 and J usage is TRBJ2-3; 9 bases agree with TRBD1. Germline trimming cut 2 bases from V and 5 bases from J; bases unmatched to any gene: 8. The CDR3 has 16 amino acids. Germline V gene sequence: CDR1 LNHNV, CDR2 YYDKDF (reference sequence).

CDR3: CSTSTGANTEAFF. The CDR3, as DNA: TGCAGCACTAGCACGGGGGCGAACACTGAAGCTTTCTTT. J is TRBJ1-1 and V is TRBV29-1, with D possibly matching TRBD1 (6 bases). The CDR3 covers 13 residues. Germline assignment: CDR1 SQVTM and CDR2 ANQGSEA. Trimming pared 8 bases from V and 1 base from J, leaving 14 bases between.

The V call is TRBV7-9, the J call TRBJ1-1; maybe TRBD1 (5 bases). The CDR3 is 15 residues long. The germline gives CDR1 SEHNR, CDR2 FQNEAQ (reference sequence). Trimming took 3 bases from V and 5 from J, leaving 16 bases between them. The DNA of the CDR3 is TGTGCCAGCAGCTTCTATGAGCCAGGGAAGACTGAAGCTTTCTTT. It codes for CASSFYEPGKTEAFF.

This sequence joins TRBV5-4 and TRBJ2-3, with 7 bases fitting TRBD2. Germline trimming cut 5 bases from V and 0 bases from J; bases unmatched to any gene: 9. The CDR3 is made up of 16 amino acids. CDR1 SGHNT and CDR2 YYREEE come from the germline V gene (reference sequence). CDR3 coding DNA: TGTGCCAGCAGACCCCGACTAGCAGCGAGCACAGATACGCAGTATTTT. Its translation: CASRPRLAASTDTQYF.

The rearrangement links TRBV5-6 to TRBJ2-1; 11 positions agree with TRBD2. The ends lost 4 bases at V and 6 bases at J; junction bases unmatched: 9. CDR1 is SGHDT, CDR2 YYEEEE, per germline. The CDR3 has 16 residues. The CDR3 region has the DNA TGTGCCAGCAGCCTGAGAGGGACTAGCGGCTTCAATGAGCAGTTCTTC. Encoded protein: CASSLRGTSGFNEQFF.